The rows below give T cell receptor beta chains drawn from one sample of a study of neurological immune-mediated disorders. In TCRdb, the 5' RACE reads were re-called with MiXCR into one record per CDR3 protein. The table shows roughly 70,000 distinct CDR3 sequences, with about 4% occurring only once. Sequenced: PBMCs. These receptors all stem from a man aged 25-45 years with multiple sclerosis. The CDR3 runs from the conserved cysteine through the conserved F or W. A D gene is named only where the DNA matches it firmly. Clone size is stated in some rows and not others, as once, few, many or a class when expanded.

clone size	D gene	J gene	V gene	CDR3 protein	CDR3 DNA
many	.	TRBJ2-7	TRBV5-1	CASSLVSGAFTYEQYF	TGCGCCAGCAGCTTGGTGAGTGGGGCGTTCACCTACGAGCAGTACTTC
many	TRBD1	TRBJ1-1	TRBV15	CATSRLTGGDDEAFF	TGTGCCACCAGCAGATTAACAGGGGGCGACGATGAAGCTTTCTTT
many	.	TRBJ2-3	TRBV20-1	CSATAEGKGTDTQYF	TGCAGTGCTACGGCGGAGGGGAAGGGCACAGATACGCAGTATTTT
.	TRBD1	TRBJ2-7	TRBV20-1	CSAGQGRYEQYF	TGCAGTGCCGGACAGGGGAGATACGAGCAGTACTTC
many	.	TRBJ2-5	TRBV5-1	CASSLTGKETQYF	TGCGCCAGCAGCTTGACAGGGAAAGAGACCCAGTACTTC
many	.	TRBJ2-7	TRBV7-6	CASSLGTRPYEQYF	TGTGCCAGCAGCTTAGGGACACGGCCCTACGAGCAGTACTTC
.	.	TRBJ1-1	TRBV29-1	CSVPQVNTEAFF	TGCAGCGTTCCTCAGGTGAACACTGAAGCTTTCTTT
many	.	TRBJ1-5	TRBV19	CASSIPGGQPQHF	TGTGCCAGTAGTATCCCGGGGGGTCAGCCCCAGCATTTT
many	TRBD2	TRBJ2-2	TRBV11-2	CASNDYSGGSTGELFF	TGTGCCAGTAATGACTATTCGGGGGGTAGTACCGGGGAGCTGTTTTTT
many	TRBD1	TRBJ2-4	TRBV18	CASSPEGGWKNIQYF	TGTGCCAGCTCACCAGAAGGGGGCTGGAAAAACATTCAGTACTTC
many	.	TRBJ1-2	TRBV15	CATSRDLKGGGYGYTF	TGTGCCACCAGCAGAGATCTAAAGGGGGGCGGCTATGGCTACACCTTC
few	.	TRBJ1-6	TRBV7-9	CASSSYNRGLYNSPLNF	TGTGCCAGCAGCTCTTACAATAGGGGACTGTATAATTCACCCCTCAACTTT
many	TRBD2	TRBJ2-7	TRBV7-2	CASSPGGTTSYEQYF	TGTGCCAGCAGCCCGGGGGGGACTACCTCCTACGAGCAGTACTTC
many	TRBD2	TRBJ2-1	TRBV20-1	CSATTSGPYNEQFF	TGCAGTGCCACAACTAGCGGTCCTTACAATGAGCAGTTCTTC
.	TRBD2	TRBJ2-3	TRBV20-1	CSASLLAGGPDTQYF	TGCAGTGCTAGCCTACTAGCGGGGGGGCCAGATACGCAGTATTTT
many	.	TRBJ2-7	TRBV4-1	CASSQEVSTYEQYF	TGCGCCAGCAGCCAAGAAGTCTCCACCTACGAGCAGTACTTC
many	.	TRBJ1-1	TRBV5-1	CASSLPGTEAFF	TGCGCCAGCAGCCTCCCGGGGACTGAAGCTTTCTTT
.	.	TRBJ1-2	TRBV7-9	CASSPAAGNHGYTF	TGTGCCAGCAGCCCCGCGGCAGGGAACCATGGCTACACCTTC
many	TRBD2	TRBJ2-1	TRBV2	CASTPGGYSYNEQFF	TGTGCCAGCACTCCGGGGGGGTACTCCTACAATGAGCAGTTCTTC
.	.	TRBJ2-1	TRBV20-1	CSASPDNEQFF	TGCAGTGCTAGTCCCGACAATGAGCAGTTCTTC
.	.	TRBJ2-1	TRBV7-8	CASSGQNLRKMNEQFF	TGTGCCAGCTCGGGGCAGAACCTACGCAAGATGAATGAGCAGTTCTTC
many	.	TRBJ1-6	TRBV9	CASSVGSSYNSPLHF	TGTGCCAGCAGCGTAGGAAGCTCCTATAATTCACCCCTCCACTTT
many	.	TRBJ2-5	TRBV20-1	CSARDLRRGQIMGSETQYF	TGCAGTGCTAGAGATCTACGGCGGGGGCAAATTATGGGCTCGGAGACCCAGTACTTC
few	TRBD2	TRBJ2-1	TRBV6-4	CASSEAGGYNEQFF	TGTGCCAGCAGTGAAGCGGGGGGGTACAATGAGCAGTTCTTC
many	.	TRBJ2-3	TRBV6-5	CASGRPGWDTQYF	TGTGCCAGCGGTAGACCTGGGTGGGATACGCAGTATTTT
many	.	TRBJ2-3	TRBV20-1	CSARVATSTDTQYF	TGCAGTGCTAGAGTCGCCACTAGCACAGATACGCAGTATTTT
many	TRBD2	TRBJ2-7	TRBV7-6	CASSLMGLAGAQEQYF	TGTGCCAGCAGCTTAATGGGATTAGCGGGGGCTCAAGAGCAGTACTTC
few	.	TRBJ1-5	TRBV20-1	CSVGAAVNQPQNF	TGCAGTGTTGGCGCGGCAGTCAATCAGCCCCAGAATTTT
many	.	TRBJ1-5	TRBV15	CATSRDQGGGQPQHF	TGTGCCACCAGCAGAGATCAGGGAGGGGGTCAGCCCCAGCATTTT
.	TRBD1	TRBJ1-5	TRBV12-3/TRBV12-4	CASSSGQGIIQPQNF	TGTGCCAGCAGTTCCGGACAGGGCATCATCCAGCCCCAGAATTTT
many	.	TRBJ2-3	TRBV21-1	CASTGGPTSGGPTDTQYF	TGTGCCAGCACTGGGGGGCCAACTAGCGGGGGCCCTACAGATACGCAGTATTTT
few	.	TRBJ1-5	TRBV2	CASREGGSNQPQHF	TGTGCCAGCAGGGAGGGTGGAAGCAATCAGCCCCAGCATTTT
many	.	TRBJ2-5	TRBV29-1	CSVDNRGPQETQYF	TGCAGCGTTGACAATCGGGGGCCCCAAGAGACCCAGTACTTC
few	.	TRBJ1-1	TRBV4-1	CASSQVGPENTEAFF	TGCGCCAGCAGCCAGGTAGGACCGGAGAACACTGAAGCTTTCTTT
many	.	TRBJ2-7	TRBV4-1	CASSQGRGLSYEQYF	TGCGCCAGCAGCCAAGGGCGAGGGTTGTCCTACGAGCAGTACTTC
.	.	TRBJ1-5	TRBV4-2	CASSLGPIGNQPQHF	TGTGCCAGCAGCCTCGGACCGATTGGTAATCAGCCCCAGCATTTT
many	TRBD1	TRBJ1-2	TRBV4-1	CASSPMGGTGYGYTF	TGCGCCAGCAGCCCCATGGGGGGGACAGGCTATGGCTACACCTTC
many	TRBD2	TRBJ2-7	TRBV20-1	CSVIGGGPEQYF	TGCAGTGTTATCGGGGGGGGCCCCGAGCAGTACTTC
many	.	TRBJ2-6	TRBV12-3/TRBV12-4	CASGRSGANVLTF	TGTGCCAGCGGGAGGTCTGGGGCCAACGTCCTGACTTTC
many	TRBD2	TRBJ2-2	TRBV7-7	CASRRLAGNTGELFF	TGTGCCAGCAGGCGACTAGCGGGGAACACCGGGGAGCTGTTTTTT
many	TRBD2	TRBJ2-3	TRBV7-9	CASSSREGVPTDTQYF	TGTGCCAGCAGCTCCCGGGAGGGGGTTCCCACAGATACGCAGTATTTT
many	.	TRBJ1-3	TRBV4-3	CASSQDPALHQPGNTIYF	TGCGCCAGCAGCCAAGATCCGGCTCTACATCAGCCTGGAAACACCATATATTTT
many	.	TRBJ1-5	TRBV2	CASSRVSQPQHF	TGTGCCAGCAGTAGGGTTTCGCAGCCCCAGCATTTT
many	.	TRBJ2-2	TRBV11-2	CASSPRTVTGELFF	TGTGCCAGCAGCCCGCGGACAGTTACCGGGGAGCTGTTTTTT
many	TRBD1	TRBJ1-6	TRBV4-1	CASSQRTGENSPLNF	TGCGCCAGCAGCCAACGGACAGGGGAGAATTCACCCCTCAACTTT
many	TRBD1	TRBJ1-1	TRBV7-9	CASSLRQGGKAFF	TGTGCCAGCAGCCTTAGACAGGGAGGGAAAGCTTTCTTT
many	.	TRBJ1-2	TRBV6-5	CASSYSNRERRYTF	TGTGCCAGCAGTTACTCGAACAGGGAGAGGCGCTACACCTTC
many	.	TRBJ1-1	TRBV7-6	CASSLGTVGKAFF	TGTGCCAGCAGCTTAGGGACGGTTGGGAAAGCTTTCTTT
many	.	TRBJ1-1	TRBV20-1	CSAVRQPNTEAFF	TGCAGTGCGGTACGACAGCCGAACACTGAAGCTTTCTTT
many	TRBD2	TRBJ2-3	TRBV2	CASSESGLAGDTQYF	TGTGCCAGCAGTGAATCAGGGCTAGCGGGAGATACGCAGTATTTT
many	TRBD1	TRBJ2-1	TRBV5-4	CASSLVKTGTNEQFF	TGTGCCAGCAGCTTGGTTAAGACAGGGACCAATGAGCAGTTCTTC
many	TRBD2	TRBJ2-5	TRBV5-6	CASSLGLAGGETQYF	TGTGCCAGCAGCCTCGGACTAGCGGGCGGAGAGACCCAGTACTTC
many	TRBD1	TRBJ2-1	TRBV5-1	CASTAGQGRNEQFF	TGCGCCAGCACCGCGGGACAGGGTAGAAATGAGCAGTTCTTC
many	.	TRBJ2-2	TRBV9	CASSVENTGELFF	TGTGCCAGCAGCGTAGAGAACACCGGGGAGCTGTTTTTT
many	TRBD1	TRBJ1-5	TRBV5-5	CASSQTGASNQPQHF	TGTGCCAGCAGCCAGACAGGGGCCTCCAATCAGCCCCAGCATTTT
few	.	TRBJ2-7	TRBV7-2	CASSIYPGGSYEQYF	TGTGCCAGCAGCATTTACCCGGGTGGCTCCTACGAGCAGTACTTC
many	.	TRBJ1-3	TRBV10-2	CASTGNSGNTIYF	TGCGCCAGCACTGGGAACTCTGGAAACACCATATATTTT
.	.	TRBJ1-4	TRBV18	CASSPGLNEKLFF	TGTGCCAGCTCACCAGGGCTTAATGAAAAACTGTTTTTT
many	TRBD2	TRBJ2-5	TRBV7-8	CASSLGRGASGTQYF	TGTGCCAGCAGCTTGGGGCGGGGGGCCTCAGGGACCCAGTACTTC